This is a list of T cell receptor beta chains from one sample in a study of T cell responses to AZD1222 COVID-19 vaccine. Assay used: immunoSEQ multiplex PCR; TCRdb lists only in-frame clones, some missing. The sample includes fewer than 130,000 clones, around 81% of them seen just once. Material: peripheral blood, obtained on day 0 of AZD1222 vaccination. The source of these receptors is an adult in good health. Both conserved end residues are part of each CDR3. The D gene is left open where the match is weak. Not every row has a clone size; where given, it reads once, few, many or a size class.

V gene	J gene	D gene	clone size	CDR3 protein	CDR3 DNA
TRBV6-2/TRBV6-3	TRBJ1-5	-	-	CASSSRGPRGPQHF	TGTGCCAGCAGTTCCAGGGGTCCGCGCGGTCCCCAGCATTTT
TRBV15	TRBJ2-1	-	few	CATSRTREGGISYNEQFF	TGTGCCACCAGCAGAACTCGGGAAGGCGGGATCTCCTACAATGAGCAGTTCTTC
TRBV4-1	TRBJ2-1	TRBD2	-	CASSQARLAGPIEQFF	TGCGCCAGCAGCCAAGCGAGACTAGCGGGGCCCATAGAGCAGTTCTTC
TRBV10-2	TRBJ2-7	-	-	CASSESTYEQYF	TGCGCCAGCAGTGAGTCCACCTACGAGCAGTACTTC
TRBV30	TRBJ2-7	TRBD1	-	CAWSRDSTYEQYF	TGTGCCTGGAGTAGGGACAGTACCTACGAGCAGTACTTC
TRBV7-2	TRBJ1-2	-	-	CASSSTQARHYGYTF	TGTGCCAGCAGCTCTACCCAGGCCAGGCACTATGGCTACACCTTC
TRBV5-6	TRBJ1-6	-	-	CASSLISSQLNSPLHF	TGTGCCAGCAGCTTGATAAGTAGCCAGTTAAATTCACCCCTCCACTTT
TRBV2	TRBJ2-7	TRBD1	-	CASSGTGGYEQYF	TGTGCCAGCAGCGGGACAGGGGGTTATGAGCAGTACTTC
TRBV7-9	TRBJ1-1	-	-	CASSAGGSRTEAFF	TGTGCCAGCAGCGCCGGGGGGAGTAGGACTGAAGCTTTCTTT
TRBV19	TRBJ2-2	TRBD1	-	CASSQDRVTGELFF	TGTGCCAGTAGTCAAGACAGGGTCACCGGGGAGCTGTTTTTT
TRBV7-9	TRBJ2-3	-	-	CASSLLAATADTQYF	TGTGCCAGCAGCTTATTAGCGGCCACGGCTGATACGCAGTATTTT
TRBV7-2	TRBJ2-2	-	-	CASSLKSVWPSPTGELFF	TGTGCCAGCAGCTTAAAATCTGTCTGGCCTAGCCCAACCGGGGAGCTGTTTTTT
TRBV18	TRBJ2-1	TRBD2	-	CASSAGEYNEQFF	TGTGCCAGCTCGGCGGGGGAATACAATGAGCAGTTCTTC
TRBV5-8	TRBJ1-2	-	-	CASSLLGGSGYTF	TGTGCCAGCAGCTTGTTGGGGGGGAGTGGCTACACCTTC
TRBV30	TRBJ2-4	-	-	CAWSNGLAKNIQYF	TGTGCCTGGAGTAACGGGTTAGCCAAAAACATTCAGTACTTC
TRBV28	TRBJ2-7	-	-	CASFQARRGEQYF	TGTGCCAGCTTTCAGGCCCGCCGCGGAGAGCAGTACTTC
TRBV7-9	TRBJ2-3	TRBD2	-	CASSNLVRAGGLWDTDTQYF	TGTGCCAGCAGCAACCTCGTCAGGGCGGGAGGGCTCTGGGACACAGATACGCAGTATTTT
TRBV6-4	TRBJ2-5	-	-	CASSTQPGETQYF	TGTGCCAGCAGTACACAACCGGGGGAGACCCAGTACTTC
TRBV15	TRBJ2-7	TRBD1	-	CATSIGTGGRGEQYF	TGTGCCACCAGCATCGGGACAGGGGGAAGGGGCGAGCAGTACTTC
TRBV5-8	TRBJ1-5	-	-	CASSLGRGSEPQHF	TGTGCCAGCAGCCTTGGGAGGGGTTCGGAGCCCCAGCATTTT
TRBV12-2	TRBJ2-3	-	-	CASRLVGLVLTDTQYF	TGTGCAAGTCGCTTAGTGGGGCTAGTCCTCACAGATACGCAGTATTTT
TRBV28	TRBJ1-2	-	-	CASSFPREGRGYTF	TGTGCCAGCAGTTTCCCTCGGGAAGGGAGGGGCTACACCTTC
TRBV19	TRBJ1-6	-	-	CASSSRSSYNSPLHF	TGTGCCAGTAGTTCTAGGAGCTCCTATAATTCACCCCTCCACTTT
TRBV19	TRBJ1-2	-	-	CASSIEPGYGYTF	TGTGCCAGTAGTATAGAGCCCGGTTATGGCTACACCTTC
TRBV9	TRBJ2-2	TRBD1	few	CASSVRDRVGTGELFF	TGTGCCAGCAGCGTCCGGGACAGGGTGGGAACCGGGGAGCTGTTTTTT
TRBV11-2	TRBJ2-3	TRBD2	-	CASSRLAGGTDTQYF	TGTGCCAGCAGCCGACTAGCGGGAGGGACAGATACGCAGTATTTT
TRBV5-1	TRBJ2-2	TRBD1	-	CASSSGQGTSNTGELFF	TGCGCCAGCAGCTCCGGACAGGGTACGTCGAACACCGGGGAGCTGTTTTTT
TRBV3-1/TRBV3-2	TRBJ2-7	-	-	CATEGRSEQYF	TGTGCCACCGAAGGGAGGTCGGAGCAGTACTTC
TRBV6-6	TRBJ1-2	-	-	CASSSARQFNGYTF	TGTGCCAGCAGTTCGGCCCGACAGTTTAATGGCTACACCTTC
TRBV10-2	TRBJ2-7	TRBD1	-	CASSEITGDYEQYF	TGCGCCAGCAGTGAGATAACAGGGGACTACGAGCAGTACTTC
TRBV30	TRBJ1-1	TRBD1	-	CAWSLTGVSTEAFF	TGTGCCTGGAGTTTAACAGGGGTGAGCACTGAAGCTTTCTTT
TRBV7-8	TRBJ2-7	-	-	CASSLDRTTYEQYF	TGTGCCAGCAGCTTGGACAGAACTACCTACGAGCAGTACTTC